Included here is one T cell receptor beta chain sequence, with context. Germline and junction disagree at one end, which may indicate a read error. The sample originates from a study of Graves' ophthalmopathy and Graves' hyperthyroidism. Germline CDR1 ENHRY, CDR2 SYGVKD. The CDR3 has 17 amino acids. Amplifying from RNA transcripts, the study obtained TCR beta CDR3 regions. First-round RT-PCR used HTBI primers; second-round multiplex PCR followed. Each CDR3 protein is one row after TCRdb ran MiXCR on the multiplex PCR reads. The sample records about 1.1 million distinct CDR3 sequences, less than 45% being singletons.

The specimen was peripheral blood or thyroid tissue (not recorded which). This chain joins TRBV10-3 and TRBJ1-1, with TRBD1 matching 9 bases. This clonotype was obtained from an adult man with Graves' hyperthyroidism. The CDR3 DNA reads TGTGCCAGCAGTTACTGGGGGACAGGGCCACCCAGCACTGAAGCTTTCTTT. Its translation is CASSYWGTGPPSTEAFF.